The 10 T cell receptor beta chains listed next were all sequenced from one sample in a study of T cell responses to AZD1222 COVID-19 vaccine. Only in-frame clones appear in the TCRdb table, and some are missing; sequencing was by immunoSEQ multiplex PCR. The table lists 200,000 to 250,000 clones, approximately 94% of them singletons. The specimen comprised peripheral blood, sampled 28 days after the second dose of the MenACWY control vaccine. The receptors shown here come from an adult who received the MenACWY meningococcal vaccine as a control.

The chain recombines TRBV24-1 with TRBJ2-2, with 9 bases identical to TRBD1. The CDR3 spans 16 residues. The V segment lost 4 bases and the J segment 3 bases; nucleotides outside the gene matches: 5. From germline, CDR1 is KGHDR and CDR2 SFDVKD. For the CDR3, the DNA is TGTGCCACCAGTGACCTCGGGACAGGGCACACCGGGGAGCTGTTTTTT. As protein: CATSDLGTGHTGELFF.

This chain uses TRBV7-9 with TRBJ1-2, with D unresolved. Trimming removed 1 base at V and 6 bases at J, with 9 bases between. The germline V gene encodes CDR1 SEHNR and CDR2 FQNEAQ (reference sequence). This CDR3 comprises 13 residues. CDR3 protein: CASSLGLNDGYTF. In DNA form, the CDR3 reads TGTGCCAGCAGCTTAGGGCTCAACGATGGCTACACCTTC.

This rearrangement joins TRBV5-1 to TRBJ2-3; TRBD1 matches at 7 bases. Germline values: CDR1 SGHRS, CDR2 YFSETQ. The CDR3 is made up of 13 amino acids. V lost 4 bases to trimming and J lost 7 bases; unmatched junction nucleotides: 6. The CDR3 sequence: CASSRDSLNTQYF. The CDR3 nucleotides are TGCGCCAGCAGCCGGGACAGCCTGAATACGCAGTATTTT. The full variable domain, in which reference TRBV5-1 and TRBJ2-3 provide the parts outside the CDR3, is KAGVTQTPRYLIKTRGQQVTLSCSPISGHRSVSWYQQTPGQGLQFLFEYFSETQRNKGNFPGRFSGRQFSNSRSEMNVSTLELGDSALYLCASSRDSLNTQYFGPGTRLTVL.

The rearrangement uses TRBV28 and TRBJ1-2; D might be TRBD1 (6 bases). This CDR3 spans 15 amino acids. Trimming cost V 2 bases and J 4 bases, with 14 bases left between them. Germline lookup yields CDR1 MDHEN and CDR2 SYDVKM. The CDR3 loop reads CASSLPGGPSYGYTF. As DNA, the CDR3 is TGTGCCAGCAGTTTACCCGGGGGCCCTAGCTATGGCTACACCTTC.

The V gene is TRBV5-1, the J gene TRBJ1-4; D unclear. Trimming stripped 4 bases from V and 8 bases from J, with 18 bases between. The CDR3 consists of 15 residues. Germline loops: CDR1 SGHRS, CDR2 YFSETQ. CDR3: CASSTESREAEKLFF. The CDR3 DNA reads as TGCGCCAGCAGCACCGAATCGAGGGAGGCCGAAAAACTGTTTTTT.

The chain links TRBV9 to TRBJ1-1; TRBD1 matches at 10 bases. Germline loops: CDR1 SGDLS, CDR2 YYNGEE. After removal of 2 bases from V and 3 bases from J, the junction contained 4 bases not matched to a gene. CDR3 length: 15 residues. CDR3 sequence: CASSVEGTGDTEAFF. CDR3 coding DNA: TGTGCCAGCAGCGTTGAAGGGACAGGGGACACTGAAGCTTTCTTT.

This chain connects TRBV4-1 to TRBJ1-4; D unresolved. CDR3 length: 18 amino acids. V lost 4 bases to trimming and J lost 6 bases, with 24 bases between them. Germline CDR1 and CDR2: MGHRA and YSYEKL. The CDR3 DNA reads as TGCGCCAGCAGCCCCCTCGTGCAAGGGCCGCGTTTTCATGAAAAACTGTTTTTT. This codes for CASSPLVQGPRFHEKLFF.

The chain couples TRBV28 to TRBJ1-5, with D possibly being TRBD1 (5 bases). Trimming removed 5 bases from V and 2 bases from J, with 13 bases in between. Germline V gene lookup returns CDR1 MDHEN and CDR2 SYDVKM. The CDR3 extends over 15 amino acids. This chain's CDR3 is CASSPRGVGNQPQHF. CDR3 DNA sequence: TGTGCCAGCAGTCCGCGAGGGGTGGGCAATCAGCCCCAGCATTTT.

The chain couples TRBV27 to TRBJ2-7; possible D gene TRBD1, 5 bases. V was cut by 1 base and J by 6 bases, with 16 bases left in between. Germline assignment: CDR1 MNHEY and CDR2 SMNVEV (reference sequence). This CDR3 has 15 residues. CDR3 loop: CASSLWAGPPGEQYF. The CDR3 DNA follows: TGTGCCAGCAGTTTATGGGCAGGGCCCCCTGGCGAGCAGTACTTC.

V gene TRBV5-4 combines with J gene TRBJ2-5; D gene uncertain. CDR1 is SGHNT, CDR2 YYREEE, per germline (reference sequence). V dropped 1 base and J dropped 5 bases, with 15 bases sitting between them. There are 15 residues in the CDR3. In nucleotides, the CDR3 is TGTGCCAGCAGCTTGTCCCCTAGTAGTGGCGAGACCCAGTACTTC. Amino acid sequence: CASSLSPSSGETQYF. Full variable domain (rest looked up from reference TRBV5-4 and TRBJ2-5): ETGVTQSPTHLIKTRGQQVTLRCSSQSGHNTVSWYQQALGQGPQFIFQYYREEENGRGNFPPRFSGLQFPNYSSELNVNALELDDSALYLCASSLSPSSGETQYFGPGTRLLVL.